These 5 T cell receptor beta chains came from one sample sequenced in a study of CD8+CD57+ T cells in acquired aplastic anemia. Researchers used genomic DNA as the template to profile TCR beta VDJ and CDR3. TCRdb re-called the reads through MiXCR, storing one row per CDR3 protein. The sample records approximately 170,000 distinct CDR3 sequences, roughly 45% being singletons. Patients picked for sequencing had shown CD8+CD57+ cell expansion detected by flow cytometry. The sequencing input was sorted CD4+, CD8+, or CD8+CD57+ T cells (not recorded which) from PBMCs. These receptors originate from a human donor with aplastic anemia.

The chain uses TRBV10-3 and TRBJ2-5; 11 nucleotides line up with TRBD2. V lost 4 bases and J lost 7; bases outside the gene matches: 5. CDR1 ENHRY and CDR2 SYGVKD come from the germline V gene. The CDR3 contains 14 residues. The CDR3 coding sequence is TGTGCCATCAGTGGGCTAGCGGGGGGCTGGACCCAGTACTTC. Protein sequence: CAISGLAGGWTQYF.

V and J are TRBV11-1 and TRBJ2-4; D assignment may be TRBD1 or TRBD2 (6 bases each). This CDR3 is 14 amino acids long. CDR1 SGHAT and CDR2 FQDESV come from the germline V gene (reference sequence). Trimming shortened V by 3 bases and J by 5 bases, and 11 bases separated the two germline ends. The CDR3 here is CASSFSGAENIQYF. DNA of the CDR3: TGTGCCAGCAGCTTCTCGGGGGCCGAAAACATTCAGTACTTC. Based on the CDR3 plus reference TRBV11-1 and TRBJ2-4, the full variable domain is EAEVAQSPRYKITEKSQAVAFWCDPISGHATLYWYRQILGQGPELLVQFQDESVVDDSQLPKDRFSAERLKGVDSTLKIQPAELGDSAMYLCASSFSGAENIQYFGAGTRLSVL.

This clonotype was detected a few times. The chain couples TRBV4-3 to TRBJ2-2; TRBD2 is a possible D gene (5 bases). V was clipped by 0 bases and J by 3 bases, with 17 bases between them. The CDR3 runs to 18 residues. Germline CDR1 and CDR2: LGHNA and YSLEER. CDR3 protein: CASSQDTSSGLYTGELFF. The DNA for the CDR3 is TGCGCCAGCAGCCAAGATACATCCAGCGGATTATACACCGGGGAGCTGTTTTTT.

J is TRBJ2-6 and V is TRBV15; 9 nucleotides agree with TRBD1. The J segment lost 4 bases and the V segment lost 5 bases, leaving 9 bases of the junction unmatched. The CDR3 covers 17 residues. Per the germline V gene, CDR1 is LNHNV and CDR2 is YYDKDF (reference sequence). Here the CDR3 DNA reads TGTGCCACCAGCGGACAACAGGGGGCGATAGGGGCCAACGTCCTGACTTTC. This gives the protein CATSGQQGAIGANVLTF.

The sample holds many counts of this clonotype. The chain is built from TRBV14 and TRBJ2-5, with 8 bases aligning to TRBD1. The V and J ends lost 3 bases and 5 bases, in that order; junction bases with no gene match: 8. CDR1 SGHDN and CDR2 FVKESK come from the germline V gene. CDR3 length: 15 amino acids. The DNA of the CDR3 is TGTGCCAGCAGCCAGACTCCAGGGGGCCGGGAGACCCAGTACTTC. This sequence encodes CASSQTPGGRETQYF.